This T cell receptor (beta chain) was documented in a study of T cell responses to AZD1222 COVID-19 vaccine. The table came from immunoSEQ multiplex PCR; TCRdb's copy has only in-frame clones and leaves some out. The sample shows approximately 130,000 clones, approximately 88% of them seen only once. Study-wide findings and caveats: The repertoires were collected only after the peak T cell response.

V was pared by 8 bases and J by 0 bases, with 13 bases between. The CDR3 loop spans 14 amino acids. CDR1 and CDR2 from the germline V gene are SNHLY and FYNNEI. Concerning this clone: What it recognizes is unknown.

The receptor's source is an adult who received the AZD1222 COVID-19 vaccine. This specimen consisted of peripheral blood, obtained 28 days after the second AZD1222 dose. The chain has TRBV2 and TRBJ1-1; the D is unclear. CDR3 sequence: CASGRNLMNTEAFF. The CDR3, as DNA: TGTGCCAGCGGCAGGAATCTGATGAACACTGAAGCTTTCTTT.